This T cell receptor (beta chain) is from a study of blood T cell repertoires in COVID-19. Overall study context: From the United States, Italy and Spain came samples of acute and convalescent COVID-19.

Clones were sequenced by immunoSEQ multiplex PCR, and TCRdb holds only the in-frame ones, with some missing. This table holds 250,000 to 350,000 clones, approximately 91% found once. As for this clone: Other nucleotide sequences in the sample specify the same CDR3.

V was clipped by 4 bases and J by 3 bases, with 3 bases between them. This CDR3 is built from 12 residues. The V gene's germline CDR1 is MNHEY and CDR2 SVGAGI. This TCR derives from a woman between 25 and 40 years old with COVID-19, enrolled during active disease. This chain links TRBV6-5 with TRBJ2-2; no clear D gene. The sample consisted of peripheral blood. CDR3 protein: CASSFYTGELFF. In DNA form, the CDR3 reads TGTGCCAGCAGTTTCTACACCGGGGAGCTGTTTTTT.